The 16 T cell receptor beta chains presented below share a single source sample, sequenced in a study of glioma-infiltrating T cells after dendritic cell vaccination. Profiling relied on immunoSEQ multiplex PCR, and the TCRdb table lists in-frame clones only, not all of them. The sample gives 90,000 to 100,000 clones, 79% of which show up once; around 6% is in the top ten. The sequencing here drew on blood, taken before dendritic cell vaccination. The receptors originated from a human donor with glioblastoma.

This sequence joins TRBV9 and TRBJ2-7; 7 nucleotides align to TRBD1. V gave up 6 bases and J gave up 1 base; unmatched junction bases: 4. There are 13 residues in the CDR3. Germline V gene lookup returns CDR1 SGDLS and CDR2 YYNGEE. The CDR3 DNA is TGTGCCAGCAATCCGACAGGGTCCTACGAGCAGTACTTC. It specifies CASNPTGSYEQYF. The variable domain in full, with the rest retrieved from reference TRBV9 and TRBJ2-7, is DSGVTQTPKHLITATGQRVTLRCSPRSGDLSVYWYQQSLDQGLQFLIQYYNGEERAKGNILERFSAQQFPDLHSELNLSSLELGDSALYFCASNPTGSYEQYFGPGTRLTVT.

The chain is built from TRBV7-6 and TRBJ2-1; TRBD2 aligns across 7 bases. CDR1 and CDR2 from the germline V gene are SGHVS and FNYEAQ. CDR3 length: 13 amino acids. The V gene end was trimmed by 5 bases and the J gene end by 9 bases; junction bases not matched to a gene: 7. The CDR3 region is CASSLKRDVEQFF. Written as DNA, the CDR3 is TGTGCCAGCAGCCTCAAGCGGGATGTTGAGCAGTTCTTC.

The chain carries TRBV27 and TRBJ2-1, with 9 bases aligning to TRBD2. Germline V lookup: CDR1 MNHEY, CDR2 SMNVEV (reference sequence). After removal of 4 bases from V and 8 bases from J, the junction contained 9 bases not matched to a gene. This CDR3 spans 15 amino acids. The CDR3 here is CASSSMAGGPDEQFF. Written as DNA, the CDR3 is TGTGCCAGCAGTTCTATGGCGGGAGGGCCCGATGAGCAGTTCTTC.

This clone has only one observation. The CDR3 DNA is TGCAGCGTTGGAGGCCCAGCCGACTATGGCTACACCTTC. Its protein product is CSVGGPADYGYTF. The chain combines TRBV29-1 with TRBJ1-2; the D is unclear. The CDR3 loop spans 13 amino acids. In germline, CDR1 is SQVTM, CDR2 ANQGSEA. Trimming took 4 bases from V and 3 from J, leaving 12 bases between them.

The rearrangement joins TRBV27 to TRBJ1-2; D might be TRBD1 (6 bases). Germline loops: CDR1 MNHEY, CDR2 SMNVEV (reference sequence). This CDR3 is built from 17 residues. V dropped 8 bases and J dropped 2 bases, with 24 bases sitting between them. As DNA, the CDR3 is TGTGCCAGCCCCCACGTAGGGACACGACCACAGAACTATGGCTACACCTTC. This encodes CASPHVGTRPQNYGYTF.

This clone turned up a few times. This sequence joins TRBV30 and TRBJ2-5; D may be TRBD2 (6 bases). The CDR3 totals 14 residues. Trimming took 0 bases from V and 5 from J, leaving 13 bases between them. The V gene's germline CDR1 is GTSNPN and CDR2 SVGIG (reference sequence). This CDR3 reads CAWSVGGLRETQYF. The DNA of the CDR3 is TGTGCCTGGAGTGTAGGAGGGCTGAGGGAGACCCAGTACTTC.

The chain is built from TRBV18 and TRBJ1-1; TRBD1 agrees at 9 bases. Germline CDR1 reads KGHSH; CDR2 reads LQKENI. With 3 bases clipped from V and 1 base from J, the junction kept 3 bases outside the gene matches. The CDR3 is 15 amino acids. The CDR3 DNA reads as TGTGCCAGCTCACCGTTACAGGGGGCGAACACTGAAGCTTTCTTT. Translation: CASSPLQGANTEAFF.

This clone is a singleton in its sample. The rearrangement joins TRBV28 to TRBJ1-2; 9 bases agree with TRBD1. CDR3 length equals 14 residues. J lost 6 bases, V lost 5 bases, and 7 bases had no gene match. Germline assignment: CDR1 MDHEN and CDR2 SYDVKM. CDR3 sequence reads: CASSTLDRGNGYTF. In DNA, the CDR3 is TGTGCCAGCAGTACCCTGGACAGGGGAAATGGCTACACCTTC.

The chain is built from TRBV7-9 and TRBJ2-7; possible D gene TRBD1, 5 bases. The length of the CDR3 is 14 residues. CDR1 SEHNR and CDR2 FQNEAQ come from the germline V gene (reference sequence). The V end was cut by 0 bases, the J end by 1 base, with 7 bases between. CDR3 residues: CASSLADSSYEQYF. The CDR3, as DNA: TGTGCCAGCAGCTTAGCAGACAGTTCCTACGAGCAGTACTTC.

The V and J genes are TRBV27 and TRBJ2-6; possible D gene TRBD1, 6 bases. Trimming took off 3 bases at V and 1 base at J, with 16 bases between the two ends. The CDR3 is made up of 18 amino acids. Germline loops: CDR1 MNHEY, CDR2 SMNVEV (reference sequence). CDR3 region: CASSFGGRGFSGANVLTF. The CDR3 nucleotides are TGTGCCAGCAGTTTTGGGGGCAGGGGATTTTCTGGGGCCAACGTCCTGACTTTC.

The rearrangement links TRBV7-8 to TRBJ1-1, with 10 bases aligning to TRBD1. V gave up 3 bases and J gave up 1 base; unmatched junction bases: 8. This CDR3 comprises 17 residues. Germline CDR1 and CDR2: SGHVS and FQNEAQ. The CDR3 loop is CASSFNDRGRRNTEAFF. In nucleotides, the CDR3 is TGTGCCAGCAGCTTCAACGACAGGGGGCGCAGGAACACTGAAGCTTTCTTT.

The chain employs TRBV9 and TRBJ2-5; TRBD2 might be the D (7 bases). CDR1 is SGDLS and CDR2 is YYNGEE in the germline V gene. CDR3 length: 14 amino acids. V lost 0 bases to trimming and J lost 4 bases, with 10 bases between them. CDR3 in amino acids: CASSVEGGRETQYF. The CDR3 bases are TGTGCCAGCAGCGTAGAGGGGGGGAGAGAGACCCAGTACTTC.

V usage is TRBV6-5 and J usage is TRBJ2-5; 8 nucleotides line up with TRBD2. The trim removed 5 bases at V and 5 bases at J, leaving 7 bases unmatched. CDR3 length: 14 residues. Germline loops: CDR1 MNHEY, CDR2 SVGAGI. The CDR3 protein is CASSPFASGETQYF. Written as DNA, the CDR3 is TGTGCCAGCAGTCCTTTTGCTAGCGGGGAGACCCAGTACTTC.

The J gene is TRBJ2-3, the V gene TRBV7-8; the match to TRBD2 covers 7 bases. CDR3 length equals 15 residues. Per germline, CDR1 SGHVS and CDR2 FQNEAQ. With V trimmed by 6 bases and J by 0 bases, 6 bases remained unmatched. The CDR3 sequence: CASRRGYSSTDTQYF. CDR3 in DNA: TGTGCCAGCAGGCGGGGGTACTCTAGCACAGATACGCAGTATTTT.

The chain links TRBV5-6 to TRBJ1-3; 8 positions match TRBD1. The CDR3 is 16 residues long. The junction had 7 bases not matched to a gene; V was cut back by 4 bases and J by 1 base. The germline gives CDR1 SGHDT, CDR2 YYEEEE. The DNA of the CDR3 is TGTGCCAGCAGCAGAGGACAGGGAGTTTCTGGAAACACCATATATTTT. Protein sequence: CASSRGQGVSGNTIYF.

The J gene is TRBJ2-5, the V gene TRBV5-6; 7 bases are a match to TRBD2. CDR1 is SGHDT, CDR2 YYEEEE, per germline. The CDR3 covers 15 residues. The trim removed 4 bases at V and 7 bases at J, leaving 13 bases unmatched. CDR3 sequence (DNA): TGTGCCAGCAGCAGTTATGAACGACTAGCTGGGACCCAGTACTTC. It specifies CASSSYERLAGTQYF.